This T cell receptor beta chain came from a study of early stage breast cancer tumors. Study-wide context: ER+/PR+/HER2- status applied to about 80% of the 16 invasive breast tumors. Invasive lobular carcinomas made up about 30% of the 12 ER+/PR+/HER2- tumors.

Overall study findings and caveats: Chain pairing and CD4, CD8 or FOXP3 expression were not captured.

V was trimmed by 5 bases and J by 10 bases, leaving 16 bases between them. The germline gives CDR1 SGHRS, CDR2 YFSETQ. This CDR3 region has 13 residues. Each sample had two DNA replicates, roughly 0.48 ug blood or roughly 1.6 ug tissue. TCRdb keeps only in-frame clones here, not all; method: immunoSEQ multiplex PCR. Of more than 60,000 clones in the sample, 65% to 80% were seen once. Regarding this clone: The antigen remains undetermined.

The genes are TRBV5-1 and TRBJ2-1; D might be TRBD1 or TRBD2, each matching 7 bases. Input material: blood. The sequence was collected from a person aged 55 to 70 with breast cancer. The CDR3, as DNA: TGCGCCAGCAGTCTGGGAGGGGGCAGAGAGCAGTTCTTC. Encoded protein: CASSLGGGREQFF.